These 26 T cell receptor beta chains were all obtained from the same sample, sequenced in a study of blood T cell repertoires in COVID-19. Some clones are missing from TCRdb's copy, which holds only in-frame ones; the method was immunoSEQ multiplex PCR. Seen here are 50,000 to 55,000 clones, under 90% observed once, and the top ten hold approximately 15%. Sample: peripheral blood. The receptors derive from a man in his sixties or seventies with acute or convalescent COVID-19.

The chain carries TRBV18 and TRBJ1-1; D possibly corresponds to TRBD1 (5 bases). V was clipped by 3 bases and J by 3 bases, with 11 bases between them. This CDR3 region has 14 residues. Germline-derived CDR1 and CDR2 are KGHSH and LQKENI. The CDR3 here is CASSPNLGDTEAFF. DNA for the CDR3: TGTGCCAGCTCACCTAACCTAGGGGACACTGAAGCTTTCTTT.

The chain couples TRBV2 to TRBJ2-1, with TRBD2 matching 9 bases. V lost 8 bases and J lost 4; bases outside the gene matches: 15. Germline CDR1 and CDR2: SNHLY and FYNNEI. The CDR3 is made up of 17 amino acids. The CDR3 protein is CASGRSSSGISYNEQFF. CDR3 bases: TGTGCCAGCGGCAGATCTTCTAGCGGGATCTCTTACAATGAGCAGTTCTTC.

The CDR3, as DNA: TGTGCCAGCAGCCCTGGACAGGGAGAGGTTTACACTGAAGCTTTCTTT. It is translated as CASSPGQGEVYTEAFF. The chain employs TRBV14 and TRBJ1-1; TRBD1 matches 8 bases. V was clipped by 4 bases and J by 3 bases; unmatched bases: 10. Germline V gives CDR1 SGHDN, CDR2 FVKESK. The CDR3 loop spans 16 amino acids.

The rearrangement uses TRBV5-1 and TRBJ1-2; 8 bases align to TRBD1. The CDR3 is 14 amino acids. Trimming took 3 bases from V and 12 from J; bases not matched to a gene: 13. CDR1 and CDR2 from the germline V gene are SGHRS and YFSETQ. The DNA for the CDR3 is TGCGCCAGCAGCTCCGGGACAGGCCAGGCGAGGGACACCTTC. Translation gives CASSSGTGQARDTF. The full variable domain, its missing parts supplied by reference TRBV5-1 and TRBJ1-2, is KAGVTQTPRYLIKTRGQQVTLSCSPISGHRSVSWYQQTPGQGLQFLFEYFSETQRNKGNFPGRFSGRQFSNSRSEMNVSTLELGDSALYLCASSSGTGQARDTFGSGTRLTVV.

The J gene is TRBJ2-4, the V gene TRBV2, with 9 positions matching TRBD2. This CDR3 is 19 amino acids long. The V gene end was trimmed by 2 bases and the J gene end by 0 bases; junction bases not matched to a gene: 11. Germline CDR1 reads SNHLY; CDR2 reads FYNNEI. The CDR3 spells CASSELAGWRTLAKNIQYF. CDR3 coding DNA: TGTGCCAGCAGTGAACTAGCGGGGTGGAGGACCCTAGCCAAAAACATTCAGTACTTC.

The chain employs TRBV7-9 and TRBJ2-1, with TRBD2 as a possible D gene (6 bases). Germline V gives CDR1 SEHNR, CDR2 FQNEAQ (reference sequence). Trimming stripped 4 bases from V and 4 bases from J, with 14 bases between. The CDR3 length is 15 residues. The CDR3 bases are TGTGCCAGCAGCTCCGGGACTGATCCTTACAATGAGCAGTTCTTC. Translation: CASSSGTDPYNEQFF.

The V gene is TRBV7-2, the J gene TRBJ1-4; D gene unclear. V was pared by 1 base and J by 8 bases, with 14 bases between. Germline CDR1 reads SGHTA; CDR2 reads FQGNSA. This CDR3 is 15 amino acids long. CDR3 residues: CASSLVGWETEKLFF. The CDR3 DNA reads TGTGCCAGCAGCTTAGTTGGCTGGGAGACAGAAAAACTGTTTTTT.

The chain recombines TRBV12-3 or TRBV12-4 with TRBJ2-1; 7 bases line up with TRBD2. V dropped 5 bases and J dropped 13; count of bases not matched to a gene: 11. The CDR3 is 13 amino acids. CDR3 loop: CASSTGLGGYQFF. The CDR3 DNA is TGTGCCAGCAGTACTGGACTAGGCGGTTATCAGTTCTTC.

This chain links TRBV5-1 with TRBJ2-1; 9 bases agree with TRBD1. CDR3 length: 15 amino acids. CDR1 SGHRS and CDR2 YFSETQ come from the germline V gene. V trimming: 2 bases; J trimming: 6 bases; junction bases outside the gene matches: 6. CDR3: CASSLAGTGTNEQFF. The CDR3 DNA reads TGCGCCAGCAGCTTAGCCGGGACAGGGACCAATGAGCAGTTCTTC.

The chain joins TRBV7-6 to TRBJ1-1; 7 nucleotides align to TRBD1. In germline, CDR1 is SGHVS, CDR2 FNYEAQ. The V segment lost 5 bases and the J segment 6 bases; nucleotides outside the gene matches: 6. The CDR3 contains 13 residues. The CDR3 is CASSGYRGSEAFF. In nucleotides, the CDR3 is TGTGCCAGCAGCGGGTACAGGGGCTCTGAAGCTTTCTTT.

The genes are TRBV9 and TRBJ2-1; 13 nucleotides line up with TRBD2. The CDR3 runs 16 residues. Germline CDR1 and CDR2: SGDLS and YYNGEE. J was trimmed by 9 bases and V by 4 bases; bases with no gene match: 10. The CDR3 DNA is TGTGCCAGCAGCATCCAAGGACTAGCGGGAGTTCCTGAGCAGTTCTTC. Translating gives CASSIQGLAGVPEQFF.

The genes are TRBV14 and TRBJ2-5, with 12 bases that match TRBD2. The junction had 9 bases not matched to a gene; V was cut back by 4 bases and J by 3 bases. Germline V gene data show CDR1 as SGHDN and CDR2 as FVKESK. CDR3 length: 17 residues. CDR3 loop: CASSLGLAGTTKETQYF. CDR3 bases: TGTGCCAGCAGCCTCGGACTAGCGGGGACTACCAAAGAGACCCAGTACTTC.

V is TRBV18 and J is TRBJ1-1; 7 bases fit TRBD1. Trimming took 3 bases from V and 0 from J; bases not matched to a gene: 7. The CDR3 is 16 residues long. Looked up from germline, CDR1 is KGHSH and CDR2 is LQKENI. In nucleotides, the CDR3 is TGTGCCAGCTCACCCCTAGGACAGGTCCTGAACACTGAAGCTTTCTTT. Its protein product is CASSPLGQVLNTEAFF. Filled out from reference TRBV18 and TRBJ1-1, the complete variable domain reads NAGVMQNPRHLVRRRGQEARLRCSPMKGHSHVYWYRQLPEEGLKFMVYLQKENIIDESGMPKERFSAEFPKEGPSILRIQQVVRGDSAAYFCASSPLGQVLNTEAFFGQGTRLTVV.

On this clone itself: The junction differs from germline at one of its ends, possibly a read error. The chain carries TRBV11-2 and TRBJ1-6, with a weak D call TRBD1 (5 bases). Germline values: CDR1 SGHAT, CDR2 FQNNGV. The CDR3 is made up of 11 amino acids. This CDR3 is CASSSSGLSEF. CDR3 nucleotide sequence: TGTGCCAGCAGCTCTTCGGGACTGTCAGAATTT.

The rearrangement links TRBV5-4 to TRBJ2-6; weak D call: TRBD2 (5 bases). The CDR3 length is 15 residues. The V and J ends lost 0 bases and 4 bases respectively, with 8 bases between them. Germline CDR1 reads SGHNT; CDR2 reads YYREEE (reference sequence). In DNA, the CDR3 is TGTGCCAGCAGCTTGGGCGGGTACGGGGCCAACGTCCTGACTTTC. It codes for CASSLGGYGANVLTF.

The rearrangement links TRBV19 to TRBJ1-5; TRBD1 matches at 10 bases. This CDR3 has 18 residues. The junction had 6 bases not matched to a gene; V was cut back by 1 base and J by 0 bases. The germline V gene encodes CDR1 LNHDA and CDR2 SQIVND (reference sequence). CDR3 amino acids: CASSIGLTGGYSNQPQHF. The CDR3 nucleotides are TGTGCCAGTAGTATAGGCCTGACAGGGGGCTATAGCAATCAGCCCCAGCATTTT.

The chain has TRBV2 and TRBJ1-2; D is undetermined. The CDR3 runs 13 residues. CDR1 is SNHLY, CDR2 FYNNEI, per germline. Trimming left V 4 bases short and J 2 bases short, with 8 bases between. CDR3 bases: TGTGCCAGCAGTGCCGTTACAAACTATGGCTACACCTTC. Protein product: CASSAVTNYGYTF.

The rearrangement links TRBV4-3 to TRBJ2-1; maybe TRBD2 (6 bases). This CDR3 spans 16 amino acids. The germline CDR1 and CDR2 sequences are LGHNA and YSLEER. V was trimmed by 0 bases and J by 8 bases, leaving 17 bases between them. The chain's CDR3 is CASSQDRTGARDEQFF. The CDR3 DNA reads TGCGCCAGCAGCCAAGATCGAACGGGAGCTAGGGATGAGCAGTTCTTC.

For the CDR3, the DNA is TGTGCCAGCAGCTATTGGACAGGGGATGAAAAACTGTTTTTT. The encoded protein is CASSYWTGDEKLFF. The V call is TRBV6-5, the J call TRBJ1-4; TRBD1 agrees at 9 bases. Per germline, CDR1 MNHEY and CDR2 SVGAGI. V shed 6 bases, J shed 6 bases, and the junction held 5 bases outside the gene matches. The CDR3 length is 14 residues.

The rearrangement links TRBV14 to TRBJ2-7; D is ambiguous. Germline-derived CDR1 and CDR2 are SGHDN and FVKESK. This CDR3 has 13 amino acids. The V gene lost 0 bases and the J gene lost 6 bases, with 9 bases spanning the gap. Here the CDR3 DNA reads TGTGCCAGCAGCCAAGACGAGCGCGGCGAGCAGTACTTC. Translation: CASSQDERGEQYF.

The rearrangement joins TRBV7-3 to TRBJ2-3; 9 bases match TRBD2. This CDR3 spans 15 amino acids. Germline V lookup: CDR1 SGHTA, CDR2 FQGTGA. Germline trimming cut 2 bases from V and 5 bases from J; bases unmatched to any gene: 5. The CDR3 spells CASSLGGGARDTQYF. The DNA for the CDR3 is TGTGCCAGCAGCTTAGGCGGGGGGGCAAGAGATACGCAGTATTTT. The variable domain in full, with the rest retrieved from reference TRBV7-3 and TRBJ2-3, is GAGVSQTPSNKVTEKGKYVELRCDPISGHTALYWYRQSLGQGPEFLIYFQGTGAADDSGLPNDRFFAVRPEGSVSTLKIQRTERGDSAVYLCASSLGGGARDTQYFGPGTRLTVL.

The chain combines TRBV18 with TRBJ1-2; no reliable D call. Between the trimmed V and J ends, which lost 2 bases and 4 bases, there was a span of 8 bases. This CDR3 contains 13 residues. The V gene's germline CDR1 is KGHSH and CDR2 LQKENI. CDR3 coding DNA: TGTGCCAGCTCACCAGACACATCCTATGGCTACACCTTC. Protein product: CASSPDTSYGYTF.

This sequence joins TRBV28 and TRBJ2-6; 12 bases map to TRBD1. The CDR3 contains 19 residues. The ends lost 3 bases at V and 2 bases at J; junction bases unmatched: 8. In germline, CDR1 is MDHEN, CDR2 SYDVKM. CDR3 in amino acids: CASSFLRDRGQPGANVLTF. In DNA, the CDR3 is TGTGCCAGCAGTTTTCTCCGGGACAGGGGGCAACCTGGGGCCAACGTCCTGACTTTC.

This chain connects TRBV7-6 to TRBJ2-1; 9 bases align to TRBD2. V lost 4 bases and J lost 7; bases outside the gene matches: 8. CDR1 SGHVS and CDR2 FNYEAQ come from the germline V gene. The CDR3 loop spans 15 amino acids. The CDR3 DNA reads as TGTGCCAGCAGCTCAGAAGCGGGAGGCTGGAATGAGCAGTTCTTC. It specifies CASSSEAGGWNEQFF. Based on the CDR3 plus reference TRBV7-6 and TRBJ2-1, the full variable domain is GAGVSQSPRYKVTKRGQDVALRCDPISGHVSLYWYRQALGQGPEFLTYFNYEAQQDKSGLPNDRFSAERPEGSISTLTIQRTEQRDSAMYRCASSSEAGGWNEQFFGPGTRLTVL.

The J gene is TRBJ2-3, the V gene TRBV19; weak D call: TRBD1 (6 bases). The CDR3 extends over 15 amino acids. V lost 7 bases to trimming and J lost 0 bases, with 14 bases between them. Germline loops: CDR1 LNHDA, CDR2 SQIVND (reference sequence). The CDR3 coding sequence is TGTGCCAGTACACCTCCGGACAGTAGCACAGATACGCAGTATTTT. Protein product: CASTPPDSSTDTQYF.

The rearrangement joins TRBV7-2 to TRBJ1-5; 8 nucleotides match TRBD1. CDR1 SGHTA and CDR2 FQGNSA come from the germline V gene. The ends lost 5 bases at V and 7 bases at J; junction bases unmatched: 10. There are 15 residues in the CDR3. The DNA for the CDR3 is TGTGCCAGCAGCCCCCGGACAGGGCAGATGCAGCCCCAGCATTTT. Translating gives CASSPRTGQMQPQHF.